These T cell receptor beta chains were read from a single sample in a study of cytomegalovirus exposure and HLA in healthy donors. Generated by immunoSEQ multiplex PCR, the TCRdb table keeps only in-frame clones and is missing some. This repertoire shows approximately 40,000 clones, about 66% found once; its top ten account for roughly 18%. Sequencing input: PBMCs. These TCRs come from a middle-aged man in good health and CMV-seropositive. Both conserved end residues are part of each CDR3. A D gene is named only where the DNA matches it firmly.

TRBJ1-2 | TRBD1 | TRBV9 | TGTGCCAGCAGCGGCGGACAGGGCAACTATGGCTACACCTTC | CASSGGQGNYGYTF